What follows are 24 T cell receptor beta chains derived from one specimen sequenced in a study of regulatory T cells in long-lasting Graves disease. CDR3 regions were amplified by Arm-PCR using iRepertoire HTBI primers to build TCR beta libraries. From the multiplex PCR reads, TCRdb called clonotypes with MiXCR, one entry per CDR3 protein. The repertoire holds 400,000 to 500,000 distinct CDR3 sequences, with more than 12% as singletons. The time point here: newly diagnosed GD, antithyroid drugs for less than 3 months. After RNA was extracted from PBMCs, the TCR library was made from it. This sample also appeared in a second study, on T cells in Graves' hyperthyroidism and ophthalmopathy.

The source material was peripheral blood mononuclear cells (PBMCs), sampled at new diagnosis, from a patient treated with antithyroid drugs. These receptors all stem from a woman aged 25 to 39 with Graves disease.

The chain combines TRBV10-2 with TRBJ2-7, with 9 nucleotides matching TRBD2. The CDR3 sequence is 15 residues long. The V gene's germline CDR1 is WSHSY and CDR2 SAAADI. The V segment lost 3 bases and the J segment 2 bases; nucleotides outside the gene matches: 5. CDR3 protein: CASSDLRLAAYEQYF. The CDR3 DNA sequence: TGCGCCAGCAGTGATCTCAGACTAGCGGCCTACGAGCAGTACTTC.

This clonotype has a count of ten or more. The genes are TRBV12-3 or TRBV12-4 and TRBJ2-3, with 9 bases matching TRBD2. This CDR3 has 18 residues. The junction had 10 bases not matched to a gene; V was cut back by 2 bases and J by 1 base. The CDR3 region has the DNA TGTGCCAGCAGTTTAACACTAGCGGGCCCGGGAGGCACAGATACGCAGTATTTT. Amino acid sequence: CASSLTLAGPGGTDTQYF.

This clonotype was observed at least ten times. The CDR3 DNA sequence: TGTGCCAGCAGTTTCTCAGGGAGCGGGAGGTACGAGCAGTACTTC. It codes for CASSFSGSGRYEQYF. The chain has TRBV28 and TRBJ2-7; 9 bases agree with TRBD2. CDR1 MDHEN and CDR2 SYDVKM come from the germline V gene. The trim removed 3 bases at V and 4 bases at J, leaving 7 bases unmatched. The CDR3 spans 15 residues.

The V gene is TRBV19, the J gene TRBJ2-1, with 12 bases that match TRBD2. Germline V CDR1 and CDR2: LNHDA, SQIVND (reference sequence). The CDR3 loop spans 19 amino acids. The J segment lost 6 bases and the V segment lost 3 bases, leaving 15 bases of the junction unmatched. CDR3 nucleotides: TGTGCCAGTAGTATGTTCCCACTAGCGGGAGGACCGGGAGGCAATGAGCAGTTCTTC. This gives the protein CASSMFPLAGGPGGNEQFF. The full variable domain, completed using reference TRBV19 and TRBJ2-1, is DGGITQSPKYLFRKEGQNVTLSCEQNLNHDAMYWYRQDPGQGLRLIYYSQIVNDFQKGDIAEGYSVSREKKESFPLTVTSAQKNPTAFYLCASSMFPLAGGPGGNEQFFGPGTRLTVL.

In this sample, this clonotype turned up a few times. The chain employs TRBV9 and TRBJ2-7, with D unclear. The CDR3 has 14 residues. V lost 0 bases, J lost 2 bases, and 9 bases lay in between. The germline V gene has CDR1 SGDLS and CDR2 YYNGEE. The CDR3 nucleotides read TGTGCCAGCAGCGTAGGGGATAGGCCCTACGAGCAGTACTTC. Its protein is CASSVGDRPYEQYF.

The V call is TRBV20-1, the J call TRBJ2-4; 8 positions match TRBD2. The CDR3 is 14 residues long. J was trimmed by 4 bases and V by 5 bases; bases with no gene match: 7. Germline CDR1 and CDR2: DFQATT and SNEGSKA (reference sequence). CDR3 coding DNA: TGCAGTGCTCCAGTCCGGGAGGGAAAAAACATTCAGTACTTC. Its protein is CSAPVREGKNIQYF.

The chain couples TRBV11-2 to TRBJ2-3; 8 bases line up with TRBD2. Germline CDR1 and CDR2: SGHAT and FQNNGV. V lost 1 base and J lost 1; bases outside the gene matches: 4. The CDR3 is 16 amino acids. The CDR3 DNA reads TGTGCCAGCAGCTTAGGTTCCGGGAGGGGCACAGATACGCAGTATTTT. Protein: CASSLGSGRGTDTQYF.

This clonotype was observed many times. The chain employs TRBV2 and TRBJ2-2; maybe TRBD1 (5 bases). CDR3 length: 13 residues. Germline lookup yields CDR1 SNHLY and CDR2 FYNNEI. V gave up 8 bases and J gave up 1 base, with 8 bases separating them. The CDR3 DNA sequence: TGTGCCAGCTGCAGGGAGAACACCGGGGAGCTGTTTTTT. Translated: CASCRENTGELFF.

The sample holds many counts of this clonotype. The chain employs TRBV29-1 and TRBJ2-3, with TRBD2 identical over 8 bases. Germline lookup yields CDR1 SQVTM and CDR2 ANQGSEA. The CDR3 consists of 15 residues. J was trimmed by 3 bases and V by 4 bases; bases with no gene match: 9. CDR3 sequence reads: CSVASVAGRTDTQYF. Written as DNA, the CDR3 is TGCAGCGTTGCCTCCGTAGCGGGAAGGACAGATACGCAGTATTTT.

The chain joins TRBV19 to TRBJ1-1; D uncertain. V lost 8 bases to trimming and J lost 6 bases, with 16 bases between them. Germline-derived CDR1 and CDR2 are LNHDA and SQIVND (reference sequence). The CDR3 extends over 13 amino acids. This CDR3 reads CASEGDARAEAFF. The CDR3 DNA is TGTGCCAGTGAAGGCGACGCGAGGGCTGAAGCTTTCTTT.

This clonotype was observed at least ten times. CDR3 coding DNA: TGTGCCTTACCAGCGGGAGGGTACAATGAGCAGTTCTTC. Translated, it gives CALPAGGYNEQFF. V and J are TRBV30 and TRBJ2-1, with 10 bases fitting TRBD2. Trimming took 7 bases from V and 4 from J; bases not matched to a gene: 4. Germline CDR1 is GTSNPN and CDR2 is SVGIG (reference sequence). This CDR3 spans 13 amino acids.

In its sample, this clonotype was seen many times. The chain carries TRBV5-1 and TRBJ2-3, with D perhaps matching TRBD2 (5 bases). The germline V gene has CDR1 SGHRS and CDR2 YFSETQ. V lost 4 bases to trimming and J lost 8 bases, with 14 bases between them. CDR3 size: 13 residues. This CDR3 is CASSQTPRGTQYF. For the CDR3, the DNA is TGCGCCAGCAGCCAAACCCCCCGGGGTACGCAGTATTTT.

This clonotype occurred many times. J is TRBJ1-5 and V is TRBV4-1; unclear D gene. Looked up from germline, CDR1 is MGHRA and CDR2 is YSYEKL. The CDR3 contains 13 residues. With 0 bases removed from V and 9 bases from J, the gap between germline ends came to 9 bases. The DNA of the CDR3 is TGCGCCAGCAGCCAAGATAGGTTCCGGCCCCAGCATTTT. Translating gives CASSQDRFRPQHF.

The chain links TRBV20-1 to TRBJ2-5; 13 nucleotides line up with TRBD2. Per germline, CDR1 DFQATT and CDR2 SNEGSKA (reference sequence). This CDR3 contains 15 residues. The V and J ends lost 3 bases and 6 bases, in that order; junction bases with no gene match: 7. CDR3 sequence reads: CSASAGLAGDKTQYF. The CDR3 bases are TGCAGTGCTAGTGCAGGACTAGCGGGAGATAAGACCCAGTACTTC.

Comments on this clonotype: A far larger clone is one base from this, pointing to a likely read error. The V call is TRBV29-1, the J call TRBJ2-7; maybe TRBD2 (5 bases). The V and J ends lost 4 bases and 7 bases respectively, with 20 bases between them. The length of the CDR3 is 14 residues. The germline V gene encodes CDR1 SQVTM and CDR2 ANQGSEA. CDR3 bases: TGCAGCGTTGTAGCGAGAGACGGATACAATGAGCAGTACTTC. As protein: CSVVARDGYNEQYF.

This clonotype was seen at least ten times. This chain joins TRBV3-1 and TRBJ2-7, with 13 bases that match TRBD2. This CDR3 contains 19 residues. Trimming cost V 4 bases and J 1 base; bases outside gene matches: 13. Germline lookup yields CDR1 LGHDT and CDR2 YNNKEL (reference sequence). CDR3 sequence: CASSPPSGLAGVLSYEQYF. CDR3 nucleotide sequence: TGTGCCAGCAGCCCACCCTCCGGACTAGCGGGAGTTTTGTCCTACGAGCAGTACTTC.

There are many counts of this clonotype. The chain links TRBV12-3 or TRBV12-4 to TRBJ1-1, with D perhaps TRBD1 (5 bases). V was trimmed by 2 bases and J by 6 bases, leaving 13 bases between them. The CDR3 totals 14 residues. The CDR3 DNA reads as TGTGCCAGCAGTTTAAGCGGCTGGGGGGCTGAAGCTTTCTTT. It yields the protein CASSLSGWGAEAFF.

Many counts were recorded for this clonotype. J is TRBJ2-1 and V is TRBV11-1, with TRBD2 identical over 10 bases. Unmatched junction bases numbered 5, after V lost 5 bases and J lost 13 bases. Per the germline V gene, CDR1 is SGHAT and CDR2 is FQDESV (reference sequence). The CDR3 runs 12 residues. CDR3 sequence: CASSRSGRAQFF. For the CDR3, the DNA is TGTGCCAGCAGCCGGAGCGGGAGGGCCCAGTTCTTC. The complete variable domain, with remaining parts taken from reference TRBV11-1 and TRBJ2-1, reads EAEVAQSPRYKITEKSQAVAFWCDPISGHATLYWYRQILGQGPELLVQFQDESVVDDSQLPKDRFSAERLKGVDSTLKIQPAELGDSAMYLCASSRSGRAQFFGPGTRLTVL.

The chain couples TRBV27 to TRBJ2-7; D gene unclear. Trimming removed 2 bases from V and 4 bases from J, with 15 bases in between. The CDR3 length is 15 residues. Germline V gene sequence: CDR1 MNHEY, CDR2 SMNVEV (reference sequence). CDR3 nucleotides: TGTGCCAGCAGTTTAAGGCTCGTTTCGAATTACGAGCAGTACTTC. Amino acid sequence: CASSLRLVSNYEQYF.

The rearrangement links TRBV9 to TRBJ2-1; D possibly uses TRBD1 or TRBD2 (5 bases each). This CDR3 region has 16 residues. The V gene's germline CDR1 is SGDLS and CDR2 YYNGEE. V was cut by 0 bases and J by 2 bases, with 12 bases left in between. This CDR3 is CASSVGGGLAYNEQFF. As DNA, the CDR3 is TGTGCCAGCAGCGTAGGGGGCGGGCTTGCCTACAATGAGCAGTTCTTC.

As to this clonotype: This may arise from a read error, as a much more abundant clone is one base away. The V and J genes are TRBV6-1 and TRBJ2-5; tentative D call: TRBD2 (5 bases). This CDR3 contains 14 residues. CDR1 MNHNS and CDR2 SASEGT come from the germline V gene. V was pared by 6 bases and J by 4 bases, with 15 bases between. The CDR3 DNA sequence: TGTGCCAGCAGGGAGCTCGGGAAACGAGAGACCCAGTACTTC. Its translation: CASRELGKRETQYF.

This clonotype appeared many times. The rearrangement links TRBV7-8 to TRBJ2-7; 7 bases are a match to TRBD2. V was pared by 1 base and J by 3 bases, with 6 bases of the junction left unmatched. The germline gives CDR1 SGHVS, CDR2 FQNEAQ. The CDR3 consists of 15 residues. Here the CDR3 DNA reads TGTGCCAGCAGCTTAGGGTCTGGCGGGAGCTACGAGCAGTACTTC. It encodes CASSLGSGGSYEQYF.

The genes are TRBV6-5 and TRBJ2-2, with 7 bases matching TRBD2. Germline lookup yields CDR1 MNHEY and CDR2 SVGAGI. The ends lost 0 bases at V and 3 bases at J; junction bases unmatched: 4. The CDR3 is 16 amino acids. The CDR3 reads CASSYSAGSDTGELFF. CDR3 coding DNA: TGTGCCAGCAGTTACTCAGCGGGAAGTGACACCGGGGAGCTGTTTTTT.

Ten or more counts support this clonotype. V gene TRBV27 combines with J gene TRBJ2-7; 7 bases match TRBD1. Germline V CDR1 and CDR2: MNHEY, SMNVEV (reference sequence). The V segment lost 2 bases and the J segment 6 bases; nucleotides outside the gene matches: 4. The CDR3 totals 13 residues. The CDR3 DNA reads TGTGCCAGCAGTTTAAGGGCAGGGGGCGAGCAGTACTTC. Amino acid sequence: CASSLRAGGEQYF.